This T cell receptor (beta chain) was documented in a study of tumor and adjacent non-tumor tissue in lung cancer. Study-level information: Samples averaged about 4.3 million productive TCRbeta reads each.

Note on this clonotype: Antigen specificity is unknown.

Study-wide results and caveats: Significantly higher TCR diversity was found in tumor than normal lung.

In germline, CDR1 is MNHNY, CDR2 SVGAGI (reference sequence). Trimming stripped 10 bases from V and 9 bases from J, with 18 bases between. The CDR3 has 12 amino acids. The library came from three nested PCR rounds adapted from ARM-PCR protocols. TCRdb reprocessed the multiplex PCR reads via MiXCR and lists one record per CDR3 protein. Here the sample spans around 86,000 distinct CDR3 sequences, 55% to 80% being singletons. RNA was extracted from bulk tissue without any cell sorting. What was sequenced was lung tumor tissue. The J gene is TRBJ1-1, the V gene TRBV6-6; D perhaps matches TRBD1 (6 bases). This clonotype was obtained from a woman aged 40-49 years with non-small cell lung cancer. The DNA for the CDR3 is TGTGCCATTAGAACAGGGAAATCCCAAGCTTTCTTT. It encodes CAIRTGKSQAFF.